This T cell receptor (beta chain) was sequenced during a study of blood T cell repertoires in COVID-19 (dated by TCRdb to about 2020). General notes on the study: Samples covering the acute and convalescent phases of COVID-19 were provided by collaborators in the United States, Italy and Spain. Sample metadata almost always included a de-identified subject ID, COVID-19 status, age in years and sex. Where available, HLA class I and class II types were obtained from metadata supplied by the sample provider rather than from assay-based typing. Samples came from the ongoing ImmuneRACE study (first 160 participants) plus 1,254 subjects from 6 global collaborators. The repertoires were made available in a free public database intended to serve as a resource for research on the immune response to SARS-CoV-2. Subjects who had been exposed to COVID-19, were actively infected with it, or had recovered from it provided the deeply sampled blood TCRbeta repertoires that made up the dataset. The material from the prospective study consisted of cDNA or gDNA derived from T cells, B-cell-depleted T cells, or PBMCs.

On the study overall, not on this receptor specifically: Clinical and demographic metadata were provided uncurated, with the amount varying by source and participant.

As to this clone: Its antigen is still unknown. Base qualities are missing; no much larger clone stands one base away.

V and J are truncated by 5 bases and 7 bases respectively, leaving an intervening sequence of 18 bases. The CDR3 runs 15 amino acids, cysteine and phenylalanine included. Just CDR3 DNA is preserved here, 45 bases in frame from base 1. CDR1 is given as SQVTM and CDR2 as ANQGSEA, both from the germline V gene. TCRbeta CDR3 regions were amplified from genomic DNA by means of the immunoSEQ Assay, a bias-controlled multiplex PCR. In the original analysis: The number of nucleated cells in each sample was estimated by amplification of reference gene primers within the assay. To quantify the absolute abundance of each unique TCRbeta CDR3 rearrangement, sequence reads were collapsed and filtered. For each sample, productive Simpson clonality was calculated by taking the square root of Simpson's diversity index across productive rearrangements. Entries here come from immuneACCESS through TCRdb and include only in-frame sequences with V and J called. Some clones fail to appear in such tables; in the studies checked, an unresolved V gene covers under half of the shortfall, and the cause of the remainder is unknown. That table supplies the V and J calls and clone size; D and trimming were determined from the DNA. This sample has more than 45,000 clones in its table, and 70% to 90% of those were observed once. The ten largest clones add up to over 1.2% of the sample.

The collaborating institutions used their own protocols to collect whole blood in K2EDTA tubes. For TCRbeta analysis, collaborators shipped samples as frozen whole blood, isolated PBMCs, or DNA extracted from either of those sample types. This TCR was sampled from a man aged 55 to 70 with acute or convalescent COVID-19. The sequencing input was peripheral blood. The chain is assembled from TRBV29-1 and TRBJ2-6, with the identity of the D gene unclear. The CDR3 is CSVSDETYDANVLTF. The sequenced DNA: TGCAGCGTTTCCGACGAGACTTACGATGCCAACGTCCTGACTTTC.